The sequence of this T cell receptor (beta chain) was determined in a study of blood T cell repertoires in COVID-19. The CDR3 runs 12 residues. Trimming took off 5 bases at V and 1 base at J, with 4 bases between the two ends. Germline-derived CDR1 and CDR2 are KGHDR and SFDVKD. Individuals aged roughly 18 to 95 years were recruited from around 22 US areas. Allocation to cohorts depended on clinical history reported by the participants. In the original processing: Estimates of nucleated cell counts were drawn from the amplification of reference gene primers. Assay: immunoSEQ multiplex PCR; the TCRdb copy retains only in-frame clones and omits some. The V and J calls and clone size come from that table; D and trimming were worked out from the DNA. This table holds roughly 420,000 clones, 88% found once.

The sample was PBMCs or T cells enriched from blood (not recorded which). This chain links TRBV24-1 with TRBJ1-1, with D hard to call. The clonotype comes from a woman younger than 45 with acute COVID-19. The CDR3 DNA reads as TGTGCCACCAGTGCAGAGAACACTGAAGCTTTCTTT. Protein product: CATSAENTEAFF.